These T cell receptor beta chains were read from a single sample in a study of shared clonotypes between healthy human individuals. The protocol was immunoSEQ multiplex PCR, while the TCRdb copy is restricted to in-frame clones and leaves out a portion. The repertoire holds 2 million to 3 million clones, roughly 93% seen once, with 0.35% to 0.45% in the top ten. The sequencing sample was made of naive CD4+ T cells from PBMCs. These TCRs come from a man between 18 and 35 years old in good health. Some clones in this sample may be carry-over from other donors' samples. CDR3s include the opening cysteine and the closing phenylalanine or tryptophan. A D gene is named only where the DNA matches it firmly. Clone size is shown for a subset of rows, as once, few, many or a class of expanded clone.

D gene,J gene,clone size,CDR3 length,V gene,CDR3 protein,CDR3 DNA
.,TRBJ2-5,.,15,TRBV18,CASSPPQGWQETQYF,TGTGCCAGCTCACCTCCGCAGGGGTGGCAAGAGACCCAGTACTTC
TRBD1,TRBJ1-2,.,15,TRBV18,CASSPSGTVNYGYTF,TGTGCCAGCTCACCCTCCGGGACAGTTAACTATGGCTACACCTTC
.,TRBJ1-1,.,13,TRBV6-6,CASSYLGNTEAFF,TGTGCCAGCAGTTACTTGGGGAACACTGAAGCTTTCTTT
TRBD2,TRBJ2-7,.,16,TRBV5-5,CASSAKTSVLSYEQYF,TGTGCCAGCAGCGCTAAAACTAGCGTACTCTCCTACGAGCAGTACTTC
.,TRBJ2-1,.,16,TRBV19,CASSLQGGPAYNEQFF,TGTGCCAGTAGTCTCCAGGGAGGCCCGGCCTACAATGAGCAGTTCTTC
.,TRBJ2-7,.,11,TRBV2,CASNEGYEQYF,TGTGCCAGCAATGAGGGCTACGAGCAGTACTTC
.,TRBJ1-1,.,12,TRBV6-1,CASSEKGGYAFF,TGTGCCAGCAGTGAGAAGGGAGGGTACGCTTTCTTT
.,TRBJ2-6,.,16,TRBV19,CASRGGSRTGANVLTF,TGTGCCAGTAGGGGCGGCTCCCGTACTGGGGCCAACGTCCTGACTTTC
.,TRBJ2-7,.,14,TRBV6-1,CASSVWGNSYEQYF,TGTGCCAGCAGTGTATGGGGGAACTCCTACGAGCAGTACTTC
TRBD2,TRBJ2-1,.,17,TRBV19,CASSISGLAGPYNEQFF,TGTGCCAGTAGTATTTCGGGGCTAGCGGGACCCTACAATGAGCAGTTCTTC
.,TRBJ2-3,.,13,TRBV7-2,CASSLRGADTQYF,TGTGCCAGCAGCTTACGAGGCGCAGATACGCAGTATTTT
TRBD1,TRBJ2-7,.,15,TRBV5-4,CASSTSSTGRHEQYF,TGTGCCAGCAGCACCTCCTCGACAGGGCGCCACGAGCAGTACTTC
TRBD1,TRBJ2-7,.,15,TRBV7-3,CASSLTGTVTYEQYF,TGTGCCAGCAGCTTAACCGGGACAGTTACCTACGAGCAGTACTTC
.,TRBJ2-7,.,14,TRBV10-3,CAISPVGSSYEQYF,TGTGCCATCAGCCCCGTCGGTAGCTCCTACGAGCAGTACTTC
TRBD1,TRBJ2-7,.,14,TRBV28,CDPWAGTGPYEQYF,TGCGACCCATGGGCCGGGACAGGCCCCTACGAGCAGTACTTC
.,TRBJ1-2,.,14,TRBV23-1,CASSQSEASGGYTF,TGCGCCAGCAGTCAATCTGAGGCCAGTGGGGGCTACACCTTC
TRBD1,TRBJ1-3,.,15,TRBV30,CASGGGTFSGNTIYF,TGTGCCTCAGGGGGGGGGACCTTCTCTGGAAACACCATATATTTT
.,TRBJ1-2,.,13,TRBV28,CASSSSEGRGYTF,TGTGCCAGCAGCTCGAGCGAGGGCCGGGGCTACACCTTC
.,TRBJ2-1,.,15,TRBV7-3,CASSTLAGSYNEQFF,TGTGCCAGCAGCACCCTCGCGGGATCCTACAATGAGCAGTTCTTC
TRBD2,TRBJ2-3,once,15,TRBV5-1,CASSFTSGNTDTQYF,TGCGCCAGCAGCTTCACTAGCGGGAACACAGATACGCAGTATTTT
TRBD2,TRBJ2-3,.,16,TRBV5-1,CASSPRTSGLTDTQYF,TGCGCCAGCAGCCCTCGGACTAGCGGTCTCACAGATACGCAGTATTTT
.,TRBJ2-6,.,19,TRBV27,CASSLNSVREVAGANVLTF,TGTGCCAGCAGTCTAAATAGCGTCAGGGAGGTTGCTGGGGCCAACGTCCTGACTTTC
.,TRBJ1-1,.,15,TRBV28,CASSRAGVGYTEAFF,TGTGCCAGCAGCCGGGCGGGGGTTGGGTACACTGAAGCTTTCTTT
TRBD1,TRBJ2-3,.,15,TRBV5-4,CASSSSRDRTDTQYF,TGTGCCAGCAGCTCGTCCCGGGACAGGACAGATACGCAGTATTTT
TRBD2,TRBJ2-3,.,14,TRBV5-1,CASSAGLGTDTQYF,TGCGCCAGCTCAGCGGGACTAGGGACAGATACGCAGTATTTT
TRBD2,TRBJ2-3,.,16,TRBV7-9,CASSLVLAGGTDTQYF,TGTGCCAGCAGCTTAGTTCTAGCGGGAGGCACAGATACGCAGTATTTT
TRBD1,TRBJ1-2,.,13,TRBV27,CASRTGANYGYTF,TGTGCCAGCAGAACAGGGGCTAACTATGGCTACACCTTC
.,TRBJ2-5,few,12,TRBV29-1,CSVAAGTETQYF,TGCAGCGTTGCGGCAGGGACGGAGACCCAGTACTTC
.,TRBJ1-2,.,15,TRBV11-2,CASSSITWGPGGYTF,TGTGCCAGCAGCTCAATTACTTGGGGGCCCGGTGGCTACACCTTC
.,TRBJ2-5,.,13,TRBV18,CASSPPIQETQYF,TGTGCCAGCTCACCACCGATTCAGGAGACCCAGTACTTC
.,TRBJ2-5,.,16,TRBV7-9,CASSLLSWGSEETQYF,TGTGCCAGCAGCTTACTGTCGTGGGGCAGTGAAGAGACCCAGTACTTC
TRBD2,TRBJ2-2,.,16,TRBV10-1,CASTTRLADNTGELFF,TGCGCCAGCACAACTAGACTAGCTGATAACACCGGGGAGCTGTTTTTT
.,TRBJ1-2,.,16,TRBV7-2,CASRLTEGVRNYGYTF,TGTGCCAGCAGGCTGACGGAAGGGGTGAGGAACTATGGCTACACCTTC
.,TRBJ2-1,.,11,TRBV12-2,CASRFNNEQFF,TGTGCAAGTCGCTTCAATAATGAGCAGTTCTTC
.,TRBJ2-7,.,12,TRBV6-5,CARPGHSYEQYF,TGTGCCAGGCCGGGCCATTCCTACGAGCAGTACTTC
.,TRBJ2-7,.,13,TRBV27,CASSFRDNYEQYF,TGTGCCAGCAGTTTCCGGGACAACTACGAGCAGTACTTC
TRBD1,TRBJ2-7,.,15,TRBV7-9,CASSLLPGQGHEQYF,TGTGCCAGCAGCTTATTACCGGGACAGGGTCACGAGCAGTACTTC
.,TRBJ1-2,.,14,TRBV27,CASGTRGANYGYTF,TGTGCCAGCGGCACCCGGGGGGCTAACTATGGCTACACCTTC
TRBD1,TRBJ2-2,.,16,TRBV9,CASTRAGTGSTGELFF,TGTGCCAGCACCCGGGCAGGGACAGGGTCCACCGGGGAGCTGTTTTTT
.,TRBJ1-5,.,14,TRBV6-1,CASSAGLDNQPQHF,TGTGCCAGCAGTGCTGGGCTAGACAATCAGCCCCAGCATTTT
.,TRBJ2-1,.,13,TRBV7-2,CASTMPSGTAQFF,TGTGCCAGCACCATGCCCTCCGGGACGGCTCAGTTCTTC
.,TRBJ1-4,.,16,TRBV10-3,CAISESQGGSNEKLFF,TGTGCCATCAGTGAGTCTCAAGGGGGAAGTAATGAAAAACTGTTTTTT